This entry is about one T cell receptor (beta chain). The study assigned cohorts using participant-reported clinical history. In the study's own analysis: Scientists estimated how many nucleated cells there were by amplifying reference gene primers. Generated by immunoSEQ multiplex PCR, the TCRdb table keeps only in-frame clones and is missing some. V and J calls and clone size are as listed in that table; D and trimming were resolved from the DNA. The sample consists of fewer than 400,000 clones, 87% of them appearing once. This sample was included in a study of blood T cell repertoires in COVID-19. Study background: The cDNA or gDNA used as material had been derived from T cells, B-cell-depleted T cells, or PBMCs.

With 3 bases clipped from V and 9 bases from J, the junction kept 8 bases outside the gene matches. Germline CDR1 MGHRA, CDR2 YSYEKL. This CDR3 has 16 amino acids. What was sequenced was PBMCs or T cells enriched from blood (not recorded which). The receptor comes from a woman between 18 and 30 years old who had recovered from COVID-19. The V gene is TRBV4-1, the J gene TRBJ2-1; 13 bases are a match to TRBD2. This CDR3 reads CASSQRPGLAGAEQFF. CDR3 sequence (DNA): TGCGCCAGCAGCCAGCGTCCCGGACTAGCGGGGGCTGAGCAGTTCTTC.